What follows describes a single T cell receptor (beta chain). The data were obtained in a study of shared clonotypes between healthy human individuals. The data were produced by immunoSEQ multiplex PCR, yet TCRdb's version contains in-frame clones alone and is incomplete. The table shows about 180,000 clones, with roughly 91% occurring only once. Trimming left V 0 bases short and J 7 bases short, with 12 bases between. CDR1 and CDR2 (germline): MNHNY, SVGAGI (reference sequence). The CDR3 totals 14 residues. The sequencing input was naive CD4+ T cells sorted from blood. The subset here: CD45RA+ positively selected. V gene TRBV6-6 combines with J gene TRBJ1-2, with a tentative D call TRBD1 (5 bases). This clonotype was obtained from a woman younger than 45 in good health. This CDR3 is CASSYSGDSLGYTF. The CDR3 DNA reads as TGTGCCAGCAGTTACTCGGGGGATTCTCTTGGCTACACCTTC.